These 30 T cell receptor beta chains share one sample of origin, sequenced in a study of T cell responses to AZD1222 COVID-19 vaccine. Method: immunoSEQ multiplex PCR; TCRdb's copy keeps in-frame clones and lacks some. Of approximately 91,000 clones in the sample, about 88% are singletons; the top ten hold more than 10%. The sequences come from peripheral blood, collected on day 0 of AZD1222 vaccination. Receptor source: an adult in good health.

V is TRBV3-1 (or the pseudogene TRBV3-2) and J is TRBJ1-5; TRBD1 aligns across 7 bases. CDR1 and CDR2 (germline): LGHDT, YNNKEL (reference sequence). CDR3 length equals 15 residues. After removal of 2 bases from V and 11 bases from J, the junction contained 12 bases not matched to a gene. CDR3 nucleotides: TGTGCCAGCAGCCAAAGGGTGGGAGGGGGCGAGGCCCAGCATTTT. Its protein product is CASSQRVGGGEAQHF.

V and J are TRBV9 and TRBJ1-3; 8 nucleotides match TRBD1. With V trimmed by 7 bases and J by 1 base, 7 bases remained unmatched. The CDR3 has 15 residues. Germline-derived CDR1 and CDR2 are SGDLS and YYNGEE. The CDR3 coding sequence is TGTGCCAGCTCGTCGGACAGGGCGTCTGGAAACACCATATATTTT. It specifies CASSSDRASGNTIYF.

The genes are TRBV3-1 (or the pseudogene TRBV3-2) and TRBJ2-7; weak D call: TRBD1 (5 bases). Trimming took 4 bases from V and 6 from J, leaving 13 bases between them. This CDR3 has 13 amino acids. Looked up from germline, CDR1 is LGHDT and CDR2 is YNNKEL (reference sequence). CDR3 nucleotide sequence: TGTGCCAGCAGCCGACGATTACAGGCCGAGCAGTACTTC. Protein sequence: CASSRRLQAEQYF.

This chain links TRBV19 with TRBJ2-3; D call uncertain. V was clipped by 0 bases and J by 0 bases, with 4 bases between them. In germline, CDR1 is LNHDA, CDR2 SQIVND (reference sequence). The CDR3 runs 14 residues. CDR3 nucleotide sequence: TGTGCCAGTAGTATAGACGCAAGCACAGATACGCAGTATTTT. Translation gives CASSIDASTDTQYF.

The genes are TRBV6-1 and TRBJ2-1, with D possibly TRBD1 on 6 matching bases. The germline CDR1 and CDR2 sequences are MNHNS and SASEGT. The CDR3 length is 15 residues. V lost 2 bases to trimming and J lost 5 bases, with 13 bases between them. The CDR3 sequence is CASSERGSLHNEQFF. CDR3 DNA: TGTGCCAGCAGTGAAAGGGGGAGTCTCCACAATGAGCAGTTCTTC.

The chain recombines TRBV6-2 or TRBV6-3 with TRBJ2-1; D may be TRBD1 (5 bases). Deletions cut 8 bases from V and 12 bases from J, with 23 bases between. The CDR3 totals 14 residues. Germline lookup yields CDR1 MNHEY and CDR2 SVGEGT. The CDR3 DNA reads as TGTGCCAGCCGCCCGGCAGGGTCTTTTTATGGGCAGTTCTTC. This gives the protein CASRPAGSFYGQFF.

The table lists this clone with a count of one. This chain links TRBV10-3 with TRBJ2-7; TRBD1 matches 7 bases. Unmatched junction bases numbered 9, after V lost 4 bases and J lost 6 bases. This CDR3 comprises 14 residues. Germline values: CDR1 ENHRY, CDR2 SYGVKD. This CDR3 is CAISGTGVRGEQYF. For the CDR3, the DNA is TGTGCCATCAGTGGTACAGGGGTACGTGGCGAGCAGTACTTC.

The chain is built from TRBV2 and TRBJ2-7, with 9 bases fitting TRBD1. This CDR3 contains 14 residues. The V gene's germline CDR1 is SNHLY and CDR2 FYNNEI. With 6 bases clipped from V and 2 bases from J, the junction kept 5 bases outside the gene matches. CDR3: CASRSRTGAYEQYF. The CDR3 coding sequence is TGTGCCAGCAGGTCCCGGACAGGGGCCTACGAGCAGTACTTC. Full variable domain (outside the CDR3, taken from reference TRBV2 and TRBJ2-7): EPEVTQTPSHQVTQMGQEVILRCVPISNHLYFYWYRQILGQKVEFLVSFYNNEISEKSEIFDDQFSVERPDGSNFTLKIRSTKLEDSAMYFCASRSRTGAYEQYFGPGTRLTVT.

This clone was observed a few times. The chain's CDR3 is CATSNEVAGSSYEQYF. In DNA form, the CDR3 reads TGTGCCACCAGCAACGAAGTTGCAGGGTCGTCCTACGAGCAGTACTTC. This chain connects TRBV15 to TRBJ2-7; perhaps TRBD1 as D (5 bases). V lost 4 bases and J 1 base, leaving 17 bases between the germline ends. The CDR3 spans 16 residues. The germline CDR1 and CDR2 sequences are LNHNV and YYDKDF (reference sequence).

The CDR3 nucleotides are TGTGCCAGCAGCCCCCTGAGGACAGATACGCAGTATTTT. It translates to CASSPLRTDTQYF. This chain links TRBV3-1 (or the pseudogene TRBV3-2) with TRBJ2-3; D gene unclear. CDR3 length: 13 residues. Germline V gene sequence: CDR1 LGHDT, CDR2 YNNKEL (reference sequence). Trimming took 4 bases from V and 3 from J, leaving 8 bases between them.

CDR3 region: CASSLGGGRTQETQYF. In DNA form, the CDR3 reads TGCGCCAGCAGCTTGGGGGGCGGGCGAACTCAAGAGACCCAGTACTTC. V gene TRBV5-1 combines with J gene TRBJ2-5; tentatively, D is TRBD1 or TRBD2 (5 bases each). The CDR3 loop spans 16 amino acids. V shed 0 bases and J shed 2 bases, with 14 bases lying between them. Germline V gene data show CDR1 as SGHRS and CDR2 as YFSETQ.

The V call is TRBV2, the J call TRBJ1-2; D remains ambiguous. Germline-derived CDR1 and CDR2 are SNHLY and FYNNEI. The V end was cut by 4 bases, the J end by 8 bases, with 14 bases between. The CDR3 covers 13 residues. The CDR3 DNA sequence: TGTGCCAGCAGTGTTGGCAGTCTCGGAGGCTACACCTTC. Translating it yields CASSVGSLGGYTF.

The CDR3 nucleotides read TGTGCCACCAGTGATGGGGGACATTGGGGCAATCAGCCCCAGCATTTT. This gives the protein CATSDGGHWGNQPQHF. The V and J genes are TRBV24-1 and TRBJ1-5, with a tentative D call TRBD1 (6 bases). Germline CDR1 is KGHDR and CDR2 is SFDVKD. V shed 3 bases and J shed 2 bases, with 13 bases lying between them. CDR3 size: 16 residues.

This chain connects TRBV5-6 to TRBJ1-3; D remains unclear. V was shortened by 0 bases and J by 0 bases, with 10 bases between the two germline ends. In germline, CDR1 is SGHDT, CDR2 YYEEEE. The CDR3 spans 16 residues. For the CDR3, the DNA is TGTGCCAGCAGCTTGGAGCCCAGGTCCTCTGGAAACACCATATATTTT. Translated: CASSLEPRSSGNTIYF.

The count of this clone is one. V gene TRBV18 combines with J gene TRBJ2-5; D is possibly TRBD1 (5 bases). This CDR3 spans 15 amino acids. Per germline, CDR1 KGHSH and CDR2 LQKENI. V was cut by 2 bases and J by 3 bases, with 13 bases left in between. The CDR3 region has the DNA TGTGCCAGCTCACCAGAAAAAGGGGTGAAAGAGACCCAGTACTTC. Its translation: CASSPEKGVKETQYF. Looking up the rest from reference TRBV18 and TRBJ2-5 gives the full variable domain: NAGVMQNPRHLVRRRGQEARLRCSPMKGHSHVYWYRQLPEEGLKFMVYLQKENIIDESGMPKERFSAEFPKEGPSILRIQQVVRGDSAAYFCASSPEKGVKETQYFGPGTRLLVL.

This chain joins TRBV18 and TRBJ1-1; 8 bases are a match to TRBD1. This CDR3 is 17 amino acids long. Germline V gene data show CDR1 as KGHSH and CDR2 as LQKENI. The junction had 9 bases not matched to a gene; V was cut back by 3 bases and J by 0 bases. CDR3: CASSPVGTGGMNTEAFF. CDR3 sequence (DNA): TGTGCCAGCTCACCGGTAGGGACAGGCGGAATGAACACTGAAGCTTTCTTT.

V and J are TRBV10-3 and TRBJ1-5; no definite D call. CDR1 is ENHRY, CDR2 SYGVKD, per germline. The V end was cut by 6 bases, the J end by 4 bases, with 10 bases between. The CDR3 spans 13 residues. The CDR3 region has the DNA TGTGCCATCAGCGTACAAGGAAATCAGCCCCAGCATTTT. It yields the protein CAISVQGNQPQHF.

V usage is TRBV18 and J usage is TRBJ2-5, with 7 nucleotides matching TRBD1. Trimming took 6 bases from V and 3 from J; bases not matched to a gene: 10. The CDR3 runs 15 residues. CDR1 KGHSH and CDR2 LQKENI come from the germline V gene. The CDR3 here is CASSPLPGGEETQYF. In DNA form, the CDR3 reads TGTGCCAGCTCCCCGCTCCCAGGGGGTGAAGAGACCCAGTACTTC.

This clone has a single count. The CDR3 nucleotides are TGCGCCAGCAGCCCCCCCGGGAATGAGCAGTTCTTC. This sequence encodes CASSPPGNEQFF. V gene TRBV5-1 combines with J gene TRBJ2-1; D is undetermined. Deletions cut 4 bases from V and 7 bases from J, with 9 bases between. Germline V gene lookup returns CDR1 SGHRS and CDR2 YFSETQ. There are 12 residues in the CDR3.

The V call is TRBV7-9, the J call TRBJ2-7; D unresolved. Germline CDR1 SEHNR, CDR2 FQNEAQ (reference sequence). This CDR3 region has 12 residues. The germline V and J ends were trimmed by 3 bases and 2 bases, with 5 bases remaining between them. Written as DNA, the CDR3 is TGTGCCAGCAGCTTTTCCGCCTACGAGCAGTACTTC. Encoded protein: CASSFSAYEQYF.

The chain has TRBV2 and TRBJ1-5, with TRBD1 matching 7 bases. Germline assignment: CDR1 SNHLY and CDR2 FYNNEI. V was clipped by 3 bases and J by 2 bases; unmatched bases: 4. This CDR3 comprises 15 residues. The CDR3 DNA reads TGTGCCAGCAGTGAGGTTGGGACAGGCAATCAGCCCCAGCATTTT. Its protein product is CASSEVGTGNQPQHF.

The chain links TRBV7-2 to TRBJ1-2; 8 bases match TRBD1. From germline, CDR1 is SGHTA and CDR2 FQGNSA. J was trimmed by 8 bases and V by 7 bases; bases with no gene match: 12. This CDR3 is built from 14 residues. CDR3 region: CASTKGGQGWGYTF. Here the CDR3 DNA reads TGTGCCAGCACGAAAGGAGGACAGGGCTGGGGCTACACCTTC. The full variable domain, with the rest looked up from reference TRBV7-2 and TRBJ1-2, is GAGVSQSPSNKVTEKGKDVELRCDPISGHTALYWYRQSLGQGLEFLIYFQGNSAPDKSGLPSDRFSAERTGGSVSTLTIQRTQQEDSAVYLCASTKGGQGWGYTFGSGTRLTVV.

As to this clone: Other DNA sequences in the same sample also yield this CDR3. The rearrangement links TRBV3-1 (or the pseudogene TRBV3-2) to TRBJ1-5; D perhaps matches TRBD1 (5 bases). The V and J ends lost 2 bases and 7 bases respectively, with 6 bases between them. The CDR3 contains 12 residues. Germline CDR1 LGHDT, CDR2 YNNKEL (reference sequence). The DNA of the CDR3 is TGTGCCAGCAGCCAAAGGGGACAGCCCCAGCATTTT. This encodes CASSQRGQPQHF.

This chain connects TRBV9 to TRBJ2-3; D is unresolved. Germline CDR1 reads SGDLS; CDR2 reads YYNGEE. The CDR3 runs to 14 residues. Trimming shortened V by 0 bases and J by 2 bases, and 7 bases separated the two germline ends. The CDR3 region has the DNA TGTGCCAGCAGCGTAGGGAGATCCACAGATACGCAGTATTTT. As protein: CASSVGRSTDTQYF.

J is TRBJ2-3 and V is TRBV3-1 (or the pseudogene TRBV3-2); no firm D call. Between the trimmed V and J ends, which lost 1 base and 6 bases, there was a span of 11 bases. This CDR3 contains 14 residues. CDR1 is LGHDT, CDR2 YNNKEL, per germline (reference sequence). CDR3 region: CASSQVQVVDTQYF. DNA of the CDR3: TGTGCCAGCAGCCAAGTTCAGGTCGTGGATACGCAGTATTTT.

The gene calls are TRBV6-2 or TRBV6-3 and TRBJ2-3; 11 positions agree with TRBD2. The ends lost 0 bases at V and 0 bases at J; junction bases unmatched: 2. In germline, CDR1 is MNHEY, CDR2 SVGEGT. The CDR3 runs 17 residues. The CDR3 sequence: CASSYSIAGGSTDTQYF. CDR3 bases: TGTGCCAGCAGTTACTCGATAGCGGGGGGGAGCACAGATACGCAGTATTTT.

The DNA of the CDR3 is TGTGCCAGCAGCCTGGGACAGGGGAGTGGCTACACCTTC. Protein product: CASSLGQGSGYTF. The chain uses TRBV12-3 or TRBV12-4 and TRBJ1-2, with 10 bases matching TRBD1. Germline trimming cut 6 bases from V and 7 bases from J; bases unmatched to any gene: 5. The CDR3 has 13 residues.

The genes are TRBV29-1 and TRBJ1-1; TRBD1 agrees at 7 bases. With V trimmed by 6 bases and J by 1 base, 5 bases remained unmatched. Germline assignment: CDR1 SQVTM and CDR2 ANQGSEA. The CDR3 runs to 13 residues. CDR3 sequence (DNA): TGCAGCGTCGGGACAGTCTCGAACACTGAAGCTTTCTTT. Protein: CSVGTVSNTEAFF.

V is TRBV11-2 and J is TRBJ2-7; 8 positions agree with TRBD2. CDR1 SGHAT and CDR2 FQNNGV come from the germline V gene. Trimming took 1 base from V and 5 from J; bases not matched to a gene: 7. The CDR3 is made up of 15 amino acids. The CDR3 coding sequence is TGTGCCAGCAGCTTAGGCCCGGGGGGGCCCCACGAGCAGTACTTC. Protein: CASSLGPGGPHEQYF.

The chain has TRBV7-3 and TRBJ2-1; D gene uncertain. With 1 base removed from V and 10 bases from J, the gap between germline ends came to 11 bases. This CDR3 is 13 amino acids long. Germline V gene lookup returns CDR1 SGHTA and CDR2 FQGTGA. As DNA, the CDR3 is TGTGCCAGCAGCTTAATAGGGAAGAGGGAGCAGTTCTTC. This encodes CASSLIGKREQFF. The full variable domain, completed using reference TRBV7-3 and TRBJ2-1, is GAGVSQTPSNKVTEKGKYVELRCDPISGHTALYWYRQSLGQGPEFLIYFQGTGAADDSGLPNDRFFAVRPEGSVSTLKIQRTERGDSAVYLCASSLIGKREQFFGPGTRLTVL.